The rows below give T cell receptor beta chains drawn from one sample of a study of blood T cell repertoires in COVID-19. Some clones are missing from TCRdb's copy, which holds only in-frame ones; the method was immunoSEQ multiplex PCR. The sample contains 350,000 to 550,000 clones, around 89% of which appear only once. The sample was peripheral blood. These receptors were taken from a woman aged 30 to 39 with acute or convalescent COVID-19. The CDR3 runs from the conserved cysteine through the conserved F or W. The D gene is left open where the match is weak. Size is omitted from some rows. Given values are once, few, many or a class for expanded clones.

. | TRBJ2-5 | TRBV9 | . | TGTGCCAGCAGCGTAGATGGTACCAACGGAGAGACCCAGTACTTC | CASSVDGTNGETQYF
. | TRBJ2-5 | TRBV11-2 | . | TGTGCCAGCAGCTTTTATCGGGACTCCACCCTACAGGAGACCCAGTACTTC | CASSFYRDSTLQETQYF
. | TRBJ1-3 | TRBV9 | few | TGTGCCAGCAGCGTACGGGCGGGAACTGGAAACACCATATATTTT | CASSVRAGTGNTIYF
TRBD1 | TRBJ2-3 | TRBV11-3 | . | TGTGCCAGCAGCCCCAGGGGGCGGACAGATACGCAGTATTTT | CASSPRGRTDTQYF
. | TRBJ2-7 | TRBV27 | . | TGTGCCAGCAGTTTAATACGGCAGGGCAAGCGCGAGCAGTACTTC | CASSLIRQGKREQYF
TRBD1 | TRBJ1-1 | TRBV6-1 | few | TGTGCCAGCAGTAAAGGGACAGCTCCTGAAGCTTTCTTT | CASSKGTAPEAFF
. | TRBJ1-2 | TRBV30 | . | TGTGCCTGGAGCGCGGGCGCGAACTATGGCTACACCTTC | CAWSAGANYGYTF
TRBD1 | TRBJ2-5 | TRBV9 | . | TGTGCCAGCAGCGACGGAACAGGGGGCTCCAAAGAGACCCAGTACTTC | CASSDGTGGSKETQYF
TRBD2 | TRBJ2-1 | TRBV7-3 | . | TGTGCCAGCAGCTATAGCGGGTCGAACAATGAGCAGTTCTTC | CASSYSGSNNEQFF
. | TRBJ2-3 | TRBV6-6 | . | TGTGCCAGCATCCGCGACGGGGGGCCAGATACGCAGTATTTT | CASIRDGGPDTQYF